This TCR beta chain derives from a study of cytomegalovirus exposure and HLA in healthy donors. The wider study: Caucasian-associated ancestry cluster membership applied to approximately 81% of approximately 420 genotyped donors.

The primer mix had 60 Vbeta and 13 Jbeta primers. Method: immunoSEQ multiplex PCR; TCRdb's copy keeps in-frame clones and lacks some. This table holds 100,000 to 150,000 clones, approximately 80% found once. Overall study findings and caveats: Sequencing likely generated an artifact that appeared as a cluster of highly shared sequence variants. Most CMV-associated TCR beta chains appeared HLA-restricted in a later analysis.

The CDR3 spans 15 residues. About this clone itself: What it recognizes is unknown.

The rearrangement links TRBV21-1 to TRBJ1-3; the D call TRBD1 from the table was never checked on the DNA. TRBV21-1 is designated a pseudogene. This receptor was identified in a man aged 45-60 years in good health and CMV-seronegative. Sequencing was done on a sample of PBMCs. CDR3 sequence: CASSKAPAGGNTIYF. In nucleotides, the CDR3 is TGTGCCAGCAGCAAAGCTCCGGCAGGGGGAAACACCATATATTTT.